This T cell receptor beta chain was recovered during a study of T cells in Graves' hyperthyroidism and ophthalmopathy. Regarding the study as a whole: Blood also carried most thyroid clonotypes expanded above 0.001.

Germline V gene sequence: CDR1 MDHEN, CDR2 SYDVKM. CDR3 length: 17 amino acids. Trimming removed 7 bases from V and 7 bases from J; junction bases left unmatched: 21. Amplified regions were TCR beta CDR3 sequences from RNA transcripts. RT-PCR in the first round (using the HTBI primer set) targeted the TCR CDR3. One entry per CDR3 protein, called by TCRdb with MiXCR from the multiplex PCR reads. The sample includes approximately 400,000 distinct CDR3 sequences, around a quarter of them seen just once. This clonotype occurred many times. Its specificity is not known. The receptor comes from a man aged 50-59 years with Graves' hyperthyroidism. The sequenced material came from blood. V gene TRBV28 combines with J gene TRBJ2-7, with 8 bases fitting TRBD2. The CDR3 sequence is CASTSRPSSPGGEEQYF. The DNA for the CDR3 is TGTGCCAGCACCTCCCGTCCTTCTAGCCCGGGAGGGGAAGAGCAGTACTTC. The variable domain in full, with the rest retrieved from reference TRBV28 and TRBJ2-7, is DVKVTQSSRYLVKRTGEKVFLECVQDMDHENMFWYRQDPGLGLRLIYFSYDVKMKEKGDIPEGYSVSREKKERFSLILESASTNQTSMYLCASTSRPSSPGGEEQYFGPGTRLTVT.